Each of the 14 T cell receptor beta chains below was sequenced from the same sample in a study of Tregs in tolerant kidney transplant recipients. The protocol was immunoSEQ multiplex PCR, while the TCRdb copy is restricted to in-frame clones and leaves out a portion. The sample records 6,500 to 10,000 clones, about half being singletons. These TCRs are of unknown antigen specificity. Sequencing was carried out using CD4+ T cells from blood cultured with allogeneic cells. Receptors originate from a human donor in good health.

This clone was recorded only once. The V gene is TRBV11-3, the J gene TRBJ1-1, with 7 bases matching TRBD1. Looked up from germline, CDR1 is SGHNT and CDR2 is YENEEA. The V gene end was trimmed by 4 bases and the J gene end by 4 bases; junction bases not matched to a gene: 6. The CDR3 runs 14 residues. CDR3 bases: TGTGCCAGCAGCTATCGACAGGGCATCACTGAAGCTTTCTTT. This codes for CASSYRQGITEAFF.

The chain links TRBV12-5 to TRBJ1-3; the D gene is possibly TRBD1 (5 bases). This CDR3 is built from 20 residues. Trimming removed 0 bases at V and 4 bases at J, with 25 bases between. Germline CDR1 reads LGHNT; CDR2 reads FRNRAP. CDR3 sequence (DNA): TGTGCTAGTGGTTTGGTCTCTTTGTCAGGCGCCCTTCGGGGGGGAAACACCATATATTTT. Its protein product is CASGLVSLSGALRGGNTIYF.

This clone was observed a single time. The rearrangement joins TRBV6-6 to TRBJ2-5; D call uncertain. There are 11 residues in the CDR3. CDR1 and CDR2 (germline): MNHNY, SVGAGI (reference sequence). Trimming pared 5 bases from V and 4 bases from J, leaving 5 bases between. The CDR3 spells CASSNPETQYF. DNA for the CDR3: TGTGCCAGCAGTAACCCAGAGACCCAGTACTTC.

Only a few counts were recorded for this clone. The chain employs TRBV6-1 and TRBJ2-7, with a tentative D call TRBD1 (5 bases). V lost 7 bases and J lost 2, with 15 bases in between. Germline V gene data show CDR1 as MNHNS and CDR2 as SASEGT. CDR3 length: 14 amino acids. The chain's CDR3 is CASTRGRLTYEQYF. The CDR3 DNA reads as TGTGCCAGCACAAGGGGCAGGCTCACCTACGAGCAGTACTTC.

The chain has TRBV1 and TRBJ2-5; the table names TRBD2, a call not compared with the DNA. TRBV1 represents a pseudogene. This CDR3 is built from 14 residues. The CDR3 bases are TGCACCAGCAGCCAACCCCCCAAATGCGGGGAGCAGTACTTC. Its translation is CTSSQPPKCGEQYF.

The chain has TRBV10-3 and TRBJ2-2; 10 nucleotides agree with TRBD2. CDR1 ENHRY and CDR2 SYGVKD come from the germline V gene. The J segment lost 1 base and the V segment lost 4 bases, leaving 3 bases of the junction unmatched. CDR3 length: 16 amino acids. The CDR3 sequence: CAISGSSGGNTGELFF. The DNA for the CDR3 is TGTGCCATCAGTGGCTCTAGCGGGGGGAACACCGGGGAGCTGTTTTTT.

The chain carries TRBV6-1 and TRBJ1-2; TRBD1 matches at 7 bases. V gave up 6 bases and J gave up 3 bases; unmatched junction bases: 4. This CDR3 comprises 13 residues. CDR1 MNHNS and CDR2 SASEGT come from the germline V gene. The CDR3 spells CASSRDRDYGYTF. CDR3 DNA: TGTGCCAGCAGCCGAGACAGGGACTATGGCTACACCTTC.

This chain joins TRBV11-2 and TRBJ1-2; D possibly corresponds to TRBD1 (6 bases). The V gene lost 3 bases and the J gene lost 7 bases, with 12 bases spanning the gap. The CDR3 sequence is 13 residues long. Germline loops: CDR1 SGHAT, CDR2 FQNNGV. The CDR3 reads CASSLMGASGYTF. For the CDR3, the DNA is TGTGCCAGCAGCTTGATGGGGGCTAGTGGCTACACCTTC.

This clone counts as medium-sized (0.01 to 0.1%). This chain links TRBV9 with TRBJ1-2, with unresolved D. There are 16 residues in the CDR3. V lost 3 bases, J lost 4 bases, and 19 bases lay in between. In germline, CDR1 is SGDLS, CDR2 YYNGEE. The CDR3 nucleotides are TGTGCCAGCAGCGCGGAGGGAGCCCGCTTACGCTATGGCTACACCTTC. Residues: CASSAEGARLRYGYTF. The variable domain in full, completed from reference TRBV9 and TRBJ1-2, reads DSGVTQTPKHLITATGQRVTLRCSPRSGDLSVYWYQQSLDQGLQFLIQYYNGEERAKGNILERFSAQQFPDLHSELNLSSLELGDSALYFCASSAEGARLRYGYTFGSGTRLTVV.

This clone appeared a single time. The V and J genes are TRBV11-3 and TRBJ1-5; D not certain. Germline lookup yields CDR1 SGHNT and CDR2 YENEEA. This CDR3 comprises 14 residues. Trimming shortened V by 1 base and J by 1 base, and 5 bases separated the two germline ends. The CDR3 loop is CASSLGYSNQPQHF. CDR3 DNA sequence: TGTGCCAGCAGCTTAGGCTACAGCAATCAGCCCCAGCATTTT. Supplemented by reference TRBV11-3 and TRBJ1-5, the full variable domain reads EAGVVQSPRYKIIEKKQPVAFWCNPISGHNTLYWYLQNLGQGPELLIRYENEEAVDDSQLPKDRFSAERLKGVDSTLKIQPAELGDSAVYLCASSLGYSNQPQHFGDGTRLSIL.

The chain couples TRBV7-2 to TRBJ1-1; weak D call: TRBD1 (5 bases). The CDR3 totals 15 residues. V lost 1 base, J lost 4 bases, and 13 bases lay in between. Per the germline V gene, CDR1 is SGHTA and CDR2 is FQGNSA. The CDR3 DNA is TGTGCCAGCAGCTTAGTTCAGGGATACGGCACTGAAGCTTTCTTT. Translation gives CASSLVQGYGTEAFF. The complete variable domain, with remaining parts taken from reference TRBV7-2 and TRBJ1-1, reads GAGVSQSPSNKVTEKGKDVELRCDPISGHTALYWYRQSLGQGLEFLIYFQGNSAPDKSGLPSDRFSAERTGGSVSTLTIQRTQQEDSAVYLCASSLVQGYGTEAFFGQGTRLTVV.

Judged by abundance, this clone is medium-sized. The chain uses TRBV20-1 and TRBJ2-1; D may be TRBD2 (6 bases). V was shortened by 5 bases and J by 12 bases, with 11 bases between the two germline ends. Germline-derived CDR1 and CDR2 are DFQATT and SNEGSKA (reference sequence). The CDR3 totals 10 residues. DNA of the CDR3: TGCAGTGCTCCAACTAGCACGCAGTTCTTC. Translated: CSAPTSTQFF.

This clone has just a few counts. The chain joins TRBV7-3 to TRBJ1-1; D ambiguous. V lost 1 base and J 4 bases, leaving 10 bases between the germline ends. The CDR3 runs to 14 residues. CDR1 is SGHTA, CDR2 FQGTGA, per germline. In nucleotides, the CDR3 is TGTGCCAGCAGCTTAAAAACAATGAGCACTGAAGCTTTCTTT. This translates into CASSLKTMSTEAFF.

The CDR3 loop is CASSYVPGNTIYF. In nucleotides, the CDR3 is TGTGCCAGCAGTTACGTCCCTGGAAACACCATATATTTT. The genes are TRBV6-8 and TRBJ1-3; unclear D gene. V shed 2 bases and J shed 2 bases, with 4 bases lying between them. From germline, CDR1 is MNHGY and CDR2 SAAAGT. CDR3 length equals 13 residues.